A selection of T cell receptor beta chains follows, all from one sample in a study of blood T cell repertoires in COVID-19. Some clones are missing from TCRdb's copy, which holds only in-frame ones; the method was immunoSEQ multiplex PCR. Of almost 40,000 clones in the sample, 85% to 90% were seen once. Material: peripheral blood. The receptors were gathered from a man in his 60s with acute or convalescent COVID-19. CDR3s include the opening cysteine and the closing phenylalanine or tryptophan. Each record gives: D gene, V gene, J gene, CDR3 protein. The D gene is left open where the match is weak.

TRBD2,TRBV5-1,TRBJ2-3,CASSLKTSGGSTDTQYF
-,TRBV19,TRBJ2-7,CASSILPGLAYEQYF
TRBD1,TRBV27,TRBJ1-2,CASSLRQGRGSYGYTF
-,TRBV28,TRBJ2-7,CASSLLQGSPYEQYF
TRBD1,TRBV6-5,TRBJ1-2,CASSSPGQALRGYTF
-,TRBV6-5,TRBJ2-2,CASSSDYNTGELFF
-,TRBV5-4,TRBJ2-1,CASSLGQGLYNEQFF
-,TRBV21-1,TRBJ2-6,CASSKTSGANVLTF
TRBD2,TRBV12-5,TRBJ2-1,CASYKGIGTSGKSHNEQFF
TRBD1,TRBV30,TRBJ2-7,CAWRGEGQGYEQYF
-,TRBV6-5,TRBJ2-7,CASREGAGEQYF
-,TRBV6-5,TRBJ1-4,CASSYSDQGEKLFF
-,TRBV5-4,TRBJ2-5,CASSSRVPGEETQYF
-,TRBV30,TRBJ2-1,CAWGLGTPYNEQFF
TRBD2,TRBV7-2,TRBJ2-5,CASCLAGPRGAQYF
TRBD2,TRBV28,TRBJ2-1,CASSSPGLAGSYNEQFF
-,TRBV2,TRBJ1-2,CASSRDILTSGHGYTF
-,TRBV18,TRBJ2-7,CASSLLQDSYEQYF
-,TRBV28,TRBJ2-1,CASSSTTADNEQFF
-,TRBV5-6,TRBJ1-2,CASSLVSGYGYTF
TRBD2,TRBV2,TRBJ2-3,CASSSLAGTDTQYF
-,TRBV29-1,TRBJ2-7,CSVAGQGGVYEQYF
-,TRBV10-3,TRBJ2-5,CAAQGREETQYF
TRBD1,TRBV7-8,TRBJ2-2,CASSFRDSTGELFF
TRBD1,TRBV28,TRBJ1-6,CASSAPGQGSSPLHF
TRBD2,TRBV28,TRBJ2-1,CASRDTSGSPHEQFF
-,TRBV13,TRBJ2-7,CASSLDTRSYEQYF
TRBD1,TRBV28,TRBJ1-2,CAIDQGAAARGYTF
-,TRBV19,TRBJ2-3,CASSIAGRGSADTQYF
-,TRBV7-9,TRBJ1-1,CASSLGAMEAFF
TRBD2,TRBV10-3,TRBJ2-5,CATGTTQETQYF
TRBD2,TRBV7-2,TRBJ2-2,CASSLGGLGTGELFF
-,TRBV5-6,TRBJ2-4,CASSLSLNIQYF
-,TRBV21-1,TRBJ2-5,CASSHSGVGTQYF
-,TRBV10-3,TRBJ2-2,CATQVGYNTGELFF
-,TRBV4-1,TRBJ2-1,CASTGSLASEPYNEQFF
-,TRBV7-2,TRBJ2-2,CASSLRAIGELFF
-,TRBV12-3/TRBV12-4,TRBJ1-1,CASSLAENTEAFF
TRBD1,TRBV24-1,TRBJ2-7,CATSERTGVRVHEQYF
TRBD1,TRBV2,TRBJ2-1,CASSDWTGTGNEQFF
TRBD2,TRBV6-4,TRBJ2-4,CASSQGGSNIQYF
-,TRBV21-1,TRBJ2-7,CASSKGASSYEQYF